This TCR beta chain appears in the sequencing data of a study of T cells in Graves' hyperthyroidism and ophthalmopathy. The hyperthyroidism was newly diagnosed and had lasted under 2 months; the patients were aged 18 to 65. The study based diagnoses on clinical symptoms, serum thyroxine and TRAb, thyroid ultrasound and orbital computed tomography. V was clipped by 4 bases and J by 8 bases, with 14 bases between them. The CDR3 loop spans 14 amino acids. Amplified TCR beta CDR3 regions derived from RNA transcripts. In the first-round RT-PCR of the TCR CDR3, the HTBI primer set was used. TCRdb passed the multiplex PCR reads through MiXCR, listing each CDR3 protein once. This sample has hundreds of thousands of distinct CDR3 sequences; approximately 44% occur once, and the top ten carry approximately 8.2%. With regard to this clonotype: The antigen is undetermined.

Whole-study results and caveats: Progression to ophthalmopathy was predicted a median of about six months early. Most thyroid clonotypes expanded above 0.001 were also detected in blood.

The receptor's source is a woman aged 18-29 years with Graves' hyperthyroidism. The sample taken for sequencing was peripheral blood or thyroid tissue (not recorded which). V is TRBV12-3 or TRBV12-4 and J is TRBJ1-4, with TRBD1 as a possible D gene (6 bases). The CDR3 nucleotides read TGTGCCAGCAGTTCAACCACGGGGGGCGAAAAACTGTTTTTT. It codes for CASSSTTGGEKLFF.